This TCR beta chain was observed in a study of shared clonotypes between healthy human individuals. Template for every sorted-subset replicate PCR totaled approximately 0.2 ug DNA, some 30,000 T cell genomes. Assay: immunoSEQ multiplex PCR; the TCRdb copy retains only in-frame clones and omits some. The top ten clones hold about 0.37% of a sample with a few million clones, 85% to 95% of them seen once. This sequence originates from a young man in good health. Some clones in this sample may be carry-over from other donors' samples. Source material: naive CD4+ T cells from PBMCs. Subset in this sample: CD45RA+ positively selected.

CDR3 amino acids: CASSQGEFLGQQPQHF. The DNA for the CDR3 is TGCGCCAGCAGCCAAGGAGAGTTTTTAGGGCAACAGCCCCAGCATTTT. The chain uses TRBV4-3 and TRBJ1-5; D remains ambiguous. The V end was cut by 1 base, the J end by 7 bases, with 17 bases between. Per germline, CDR1 LGHNA and CDR2 YSLEER. The CDR3 sequence is 16 residues long.